This T cell receptor beta chain was identified during a study of PD-1 blockade in classical Hodgkin lymphoma. Concerning this clone: Its antigen is currently unknown.

Time point indicated: cycle 4 day 1 (C4D1), after less than 7 weeks of nivolumab. Every single patient, without exception, relapsed after autologous stem cell transplantation, and brentuximab vedotin exposure varied. Magnetic negative selection, applied to thawed PBMCs, was used to isolate the CD8+ T cells. The best responses consisted of complete response, partial response or progressive disease. This CDR3 is built from 18 residues. J gave up 5 bases and V 1 base, and 11 bases lay outside the gene matches. CDR1 SGHKS and CDR2 YYEKEE come from the germline V gene (reference sequence). Profiling relied on immunoSEQ multiplex PCR, and the TCRdb table lists in-frame clones only, not all of them. The sample has fewer than 10,000 clones; roughly 80% are singletons. The study, taken as a whole, reports: Baseline diversity was lower in partial responders and progressors than complete responders. By C4D1, CD4+ diversity increased significantly, especially in complete responders.

The starting material was CD8+ T cells from blood, obtained before the fourth cycle of nivolumab. The chain combines TRBV5-5 with TRBJ2-2, with TRBD1 matching 10 bases. This clonotype originated in a human donor with classical Hodgkin lymphoma. The DNA for the CDR3 is TGTGCCAGCAGCTTGCTGGGACAGGGGCAGGTAACGACCGGGGAGCTGTTTTTT. Translating gives CASSLLGQGQVTTGELFF. Full variable domain (remainder filled in from reference TRBV5-5 and TRBJ2-2): DAGVTQSPTHLIKTRGQQVTLRCSPISGHKSVSWYQQVLGQGPQFIFQYYEKEERGRGNFPDRFSARQFPNYSSELNVNALLLGDSALYLCASSLLGQGQVTTGELFFGEGSRLTVL.